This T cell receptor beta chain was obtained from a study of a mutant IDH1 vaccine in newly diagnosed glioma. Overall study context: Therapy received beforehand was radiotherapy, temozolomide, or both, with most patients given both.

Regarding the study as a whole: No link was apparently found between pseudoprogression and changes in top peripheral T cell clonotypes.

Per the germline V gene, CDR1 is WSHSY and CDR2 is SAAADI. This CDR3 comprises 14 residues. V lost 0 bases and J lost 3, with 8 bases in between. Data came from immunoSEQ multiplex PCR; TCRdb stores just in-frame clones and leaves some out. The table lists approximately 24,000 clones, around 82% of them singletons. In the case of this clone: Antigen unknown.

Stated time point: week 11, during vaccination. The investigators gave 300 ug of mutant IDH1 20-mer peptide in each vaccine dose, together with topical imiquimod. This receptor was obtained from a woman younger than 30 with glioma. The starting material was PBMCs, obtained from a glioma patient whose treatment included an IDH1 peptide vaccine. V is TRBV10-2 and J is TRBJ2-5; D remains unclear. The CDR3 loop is CASSESPGKETQYF. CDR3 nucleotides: TGCGCCAGCAGTGAGTCCCCTGGGAAAGAGACCCAGTACTTC.